A single sample gave rise to the 25 T cell receptor beta chains below, sequenced in a study of T cell changes during pregnancy in multiple sclerosis. Profiled with immunoSEQ multiplex PCR; TCRdb holds only in-frame clones, not every one. This table holds tens of thousands of clones, around 88% found once. The sample here was CD4+ T cells from peripheral blood mononuclear cells, taken in the first trimester of pregnancy. These TCRs come from a female donor in good health, enrolled as a control in a pregnancy study.

The rearrangement links TRBV28 to TRBJ2-7; TRBD1 agrees at 8 bases. This CDR3 is 16 amino acids long. V was clipped by 7 bases and J by 2 bases; unmatched bases: 13. Germline assignment: CDR1 MDHEN and CDR2 SYDVKM. The CDR3 here is CASTHGGTTGAYEQYF. CDR3 coding DNA: TGTGCCAGCACTCACGGGGGAACGACAGGGGCCTACGAGCAGTACTTC.

This clone was recorded once. This sequence joins TRBV27 and TRBJ2-2; 9 positions agree with TRBD2. V was clipped by 4 bases and J by 4 bases; unmatched bases: 13. CDR3 length equals 18 residues. The germline gives CDR1 MNHEY, CDR2 SMNVEV (reference sequence). The DNA of the CDR3 is TGTGCCAGCAGTTCCTCGAACCCTAGCGGGACGGCCACCGGGGAGCTGTTTTTT. Its protein is CASSSSNPSGTATGELFF.

The chain uses TRBV5-6 and TRBJ1-2, with TRBD1 matching 7 bases. Germline V lookup: CDR1 SGHDT, CDR2 YYEEEE. The CDR3 contains 14 residues. J lost 0 bases, V lost 4 bases, and 3 bases had no gene match. DNA for the CDR3: TGTGCCAGCAGCCCTCAGGGGGCTAACTATGGCTACACCTTC. Translated, it gives CASSPQGANYGYTF.

V usage is TRBV9 and J usage is TRBJ2-3; D may be TRBD2 (6 bases). V was pared by 0 bases and J by 0 bases, with 11 bases between. The CDR3 length is 16 residues. Germline assignment: CDR1 SGDLS and CDR2 YYNGEE. CDR3 coding DNA: TGTGCCAGCAGCGTAGAGGGAGGACCTAGCACAGATACGCAGTATTTT. Its translation is CASSVEGGPSTDTQYF. The full variable domain, in which reference TRBV9 and TRBJ2-3 provide the parts outside the CDR3, is DSGVTQTPKHLITATGQRVTLRCSPRSGDLSVYWYQQSLDQGLQFLIQYYNGEERAKGNILERFSAQQFPDLHSELNLSSLELGDSALYFCASSVEGGPSTDTQYFGPGTRLTVL.

The chain uses TRBV5-1 and TRBJ2-3; D is unresolved. CDR1 is SGHRS and CDR2 is YFSETQ in the germline V gene. The CDR3 is 14 residues long. Trimming took 2 bases from V and 2 from J, leaving 9 bases between them. CDR3 amino acids: CASSFGGLTDTQYF. The CDR3 DNA is TGCGCCAGCAGCTTTGGTGGGCTCACAGATACGCAGTATTTT.

V and J are TRBV4-3 and TRBJ2-1; D gene uncertain. Deletions cut 0 bases from V and 5 bases from J, with 14 bases between. The CDR3 runs 16 residues. Germline V lookup: CDR1 LGHNA, CDR2 YSLEER. CDR3 sequence (DNA): TGCGCCAGCAGCCAAGATAACCCCGGGTCCCACAATGAGCAGTTCTTC. This sequence encodes CASSQDNPGSHNEQFF.

This sequence joins TRBV5-1 and TRBJ2-1; 8 nucleotides align to TRBD1. V was clipped by 4 bases and J by 0 bases; unmatched bases: 6. CDR3 length: 16 amino acids. Germline-derived CDR1 and CDR2 are SGHRS and YFSETQ. CDR3 residues: CASSPQGEFSYNEQFF. DNA of the CDR3: TGCGCCAGCAGCCCACAGGGGGAGTTCTCCTACAATGAGCAGTTCTTC.

The CDR3 DNA reads as TGCGCCAGCAGCCAAGAGGGGGCGGACGGGGAGCTGTTTTTT. This translates into CASSQEGADGELFF. This chain joins TRBV4-3 and TRBJ2-2, with D perhaps TRBD1 (6 bases). Trimming shortened V by 0 bases and J by 7 bases, and 9 bases separated the two germline ends. Germline V CDR1 and CDR2: LGHNA, YSLEER. CDR3 length equals 14 residues.

The DNA of the CDR3 is TGTGCCAGCAGTGTTTTACCCTTGGGGGGGACGAACACTGAAGCTTTCTTT. It is translated as CASSVLPLGGTNTEAFF. This chain connects TRBV6-1 to TRBJ1-1, with D possibly TRBD1 on 5 matching bases. This CDR3 spans 17 amino acids. Germline V CDR1 and CDR2: MNHNS, SASEGT. Deletions cut 4 bases from V and 1 base from J, with 19 bases between.

This clone was seen more than once but under ten times. V gene TRBV9 combines with J gene TRBJ2-1; 10 bases align to TRBD1. The germline V gene encodes CDR1 SGDLS and CDR2 YYNGEE. V was clipped by 1 base and J by 3 bases; unmatched bases: 4. The CDR3 extends over 16 amino acids. In DNA, the CDR3 is TGTGCCAGCAGCGTAAGACAGGGGGCGGGCTACAATGAGCAGTTCTTC. Translation: CASSVRQGAGYNEQFF.

V and J are TRBV5-1 and TRBJ2-1; 11 bases fit TRBD2. Germline assignment: CDR1 SGHRS and CDR2 YFSETQ. The V gene end was trimmed by 4 bases and the J gene end by 7 bases; junction bases not matched to a gene: 19. The CDR3 length is 19 residues. CDR3 nucleotides: TGCGCCAGCAGCCCCCCGGGACAGGGATTGTCTAGCGGGAGGAATGAGCAGTTCTTC. It specifies CASSPPGQGLSSGRNEQFF.

The chain couples TRBV7-3 to TRBJ1-6, with D possibly matching TRBD1 (5 bases). Trimming stripped 5 bases from V and 10 bases from J, with 12 bases between. The CDR3 sequence is 13 residues long. The V gene's germline CDR1 is SGHTA and CDR2 FQGTGA. The CDR3 here is CASSLGGRSPLHF. CDR3 nucleotide sequence: TGTGCCAGCAGCCTGGGGGGACGGTCACCCCTCCACTTT.

The CDR3 loop reads CASSMGAGARSYNEQFF. CDR3 bases: TGTGCCAGTAGTATGGGGGCGGGAGCCCGCTCCTACAATGAGCAGTTCTTC. This chain links TRBV19 with TRBJ2-1; a possible D gene is TRBD2 (7 bases). Germline CDR1 is LNHDA and CDR2 is SQIVND (reference sequence). Trimming took off 3 bases at V and 0 bases at J, with 15 bases between the two ends. CDR3 length equals 17 residues.

This clone was seen a few times. The rearrangement uses TRBV19 and TRBJ2-7; 7 bases match TRBD1. The CDR3 runs to 15 residues. Germline CDR1 and CDR2: LNHDA and SQIVND (reference sequence). V shed 4 bases and J 2 bases; nucleotides not matched to a gene: 8. The CDR3 protein is CASSTSGDRAYEQYF. In DNA form, the CDR3 reads TGTGCCAGTAGTACCTCTGGGGACAGAGCCTACGAGCAGTACTTC.

This rearrangement joins TRBV7-3 to TRBJ2-1, with D perhaps matching TRBD2 (6 bases). Deletions cut 0 bases from V and 1 base from J, with 10 bases between. The germline V gene encodes CDR1 SGHTA and CDR2 FQGTGA. The CDR3 loop spans 16 amino acids. This chain's CDR3 is CASSLTTGTSYNEQFF. The CDR3 DNA sequence: TGTGCCAGCAGCTTAACCACCGGGACTTCCTACAATGAGCAGTTCTTC.

With regard to this clone: Other DNA sequences in this specimen translate into the identical CDR3. V usage is TRBV27 and J usage is TRBJ1-2; D possibly corresponds to TRBD1 (5 bases). V gave up 2 bases and J gave up 0 bases, with 7 bases separating them. The CDR3 runs to 14 residues. Germline V CDR1 and CDR2: MNHEY, SMNVEV (reference sequence). The CDR3 protein is CASSLSRANYGYTF. CDR3 DNA: TGTGCCAGCAGTTTAAGCAGGGCTAACTATGGCTACACCTTC.

The V and J genes are TRBV11-2 and TRBJ2-5; D is unresolved. Germline values: CDR1 SGHAT, CDR2 FQNNGV. This CDR3 has 16 residues. Trimming left V 1 base short and J 0 bases short, with 12 bases between. This CDR3 reads CASSLALQPYQETQYF. The CDR3 nucleotides read TGTGCCAGCAGCTTAGCCCTACAGCCCTACCAAGAGACCCAGTACTTC.

The chain has TRBV5-1 and TRBJ1-1; a weak D match, TRBD1 (6 bases). V gave up 9 bases and J gave up 1 base, with 19 bases separating them. CDR1 and CDR2 (germline): SGHRS, YFSETQ. This CDR3 is 15 amino acids long. CDR3 protein: CATSKQDSRNTEAFF. The CDR3 nucleotides are TGCGCCACCAGTAAACAGGACAGTAGGAACACTGAAGCTTTCTTT.

CDR3 residues: CSVDRRSTEAFF. Written as DNA, the CDR3 is TGCAGCGTTGACCGGCGGAGCACTGAAGCTTTCTTT. V and J are TRBV29-1 and TRBJ1-1, with D unresolved. Germline-derived CDR1 and CDR2 are SQVTM and ANQGSEA. The length of the CDR3 is 12 residues. Trimming removed 3 bases at V and 4 bases at J, with 9 bases between.

Only one count was recorded for this clone. This chain connects TRBV28 to TRBJ2-2; 7 positions match TRBD2. V lost 5 bases, J lost 6 bases, and 9 bases stayed unmatched. CDR1 and CDR2 (germline): MDHEN, SYDVKM. The CDR3 sequence is 15 residues long. The CDR3 loop reads CASSAPDRGAGELFF. DNA of the CDR3: TGTGCCAGCAGTGCCCCGGATCGGGGGGCCGGGGAGCTGTTTTTT.

The chain carries TRBV11-1 and TRBJ2-2; maybe TRBD2 (5 bases). The ends were cut back, 6 bases at V and 7 bases at J, with 12 bases in the middle. Germline CDR1 reads SGHAT; CDR2 reads FQDESV (reference sequence). There are 13 residues in the CDR3. The CDR3 DNA is TGTGCCAGCAGAACTAGTAGGAGCGGGGAGCTGTTTTTT. This translates into CASRTSRSGELFF.

This chain uses TRBV6-5 with TRBJ2-7; 9 positions agree with TRBD2. The V and J ends lost 4 bases and 1 base, in that order; junction bases with no gene match: 5. CDR1 MNHEY and CDR2 SVGAGI come from the germline V gene. The CDR3 is 15 residues long. CDR3 DNA: TGTGCCAGCAGTTCCCTAGCGGGACGATCCTACGAGCAGTACTTC. Its translation: CASSSLAGRSYEQYF.

The chain uses TRBV6-5 and TRBJ1-2; 8 bases are a match to TRBD1. Per the germline V gene, CDR1 is MNHEY and CDR2 is SVGAGI. The V segment lost 4 bases and the J segment 9 bases; nucleotides outside the gene matches: 4. The CDR3 consists of 12 residues. DNA of the CDR3: TGTGCCAGCAGTTTTCAGGGGGCTCGCTACACCTTC. It is translated as CASSFQGARYTF.

The chain is built from TRBV11-2 and TRBJ2-3, with 15 bases identical to TRBD2. V dropped 4 bases and J dropped 3; count of bases not matched to a gene: 11. Germline CDR1 is SGHAT and CDR2 is FQNNGV. The CDR3 is made up of 19 amino acids. This CDR3 is CASSSGLAGGWSGTDTQYF. Written as DNA, the CDR3 is TGTGCCAGCAGCTCCGGACTAGCGGGAGGGTGGAGTGGGACAGATACGCAGTATTTT.

CDR3 sequence: CASTSGGTEAFF. The CDR3, as DNA: TGTGCCTCTACATCAGGGGGAACTGAAGCTTTCTTT. The V gene is TRBV30, the J gene TRBJ1-1; 7 bases match TRBD1. J lost 5 bases, V lost 7 bases, and 7 bases had no gene match. Looked up from germline, CDR1 is GTSNPN and CDR2 is SVGIG (reference sequence). This CDR3 is 12 amino acids long.